The present T cell receptor beta chain was sequenced within a study of cytomegalovirus exposure and HLA in healthy donors. Study-level background: HLA-typed donors contributed about 85 million unique TCRs, which were held in an early data release. Findings of the study overall: In a later analysis, TCR beta V- and J-gene trimming was associated with a missense DCLRE1C variant.

Regarding donors, all were healthy bone marrow donors. PCR amplification relied on 60 Vbeta primers (plus 13 Jbeta primers). Assay: immunoSEQ multiplex PCR; the TCRdb copy retains only in-frame clones and omits some. The sample has more than 60,000 clones, about three quarters seen once. As concerns this clone: Its antigen is unknown.

Germline values: CDR1 MRHNA, CDR2 SNTAGT. Trimming pared 6 bases from V and 11 bases from J, leaving 13 bases between. CDR3 size: 11 residues. The sequence was collected from a male donor in good health and CMV-seropositive. This chain uses TRBV6-4 with TRBJ1-1, with D possibly being TRBD1 (5 bases). The material sequenced was PBMCs. As DNA, the CDR3 is TGTGCCAGCAGCCGGTGGGACTCGGCTTTCTTT. Translated: CASSRWDSAFF.